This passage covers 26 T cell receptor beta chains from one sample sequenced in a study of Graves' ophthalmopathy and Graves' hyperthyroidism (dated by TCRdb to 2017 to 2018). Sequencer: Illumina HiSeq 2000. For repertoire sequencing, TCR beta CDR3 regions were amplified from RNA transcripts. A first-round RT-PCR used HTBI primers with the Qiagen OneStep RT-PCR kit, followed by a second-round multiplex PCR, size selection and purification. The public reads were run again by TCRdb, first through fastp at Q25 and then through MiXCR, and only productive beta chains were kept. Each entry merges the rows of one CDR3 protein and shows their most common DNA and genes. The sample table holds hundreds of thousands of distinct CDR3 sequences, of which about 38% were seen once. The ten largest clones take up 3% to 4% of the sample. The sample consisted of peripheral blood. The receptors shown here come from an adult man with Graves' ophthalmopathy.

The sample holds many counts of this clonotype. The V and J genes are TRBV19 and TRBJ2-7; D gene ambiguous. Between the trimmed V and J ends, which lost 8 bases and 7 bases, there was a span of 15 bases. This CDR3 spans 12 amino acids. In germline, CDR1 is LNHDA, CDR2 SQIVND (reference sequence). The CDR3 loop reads CASSGSGPEQYF. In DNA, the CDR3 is TGTGCCAGTTCCGGGTCGGGCCCGGAGCAGTACTTC.

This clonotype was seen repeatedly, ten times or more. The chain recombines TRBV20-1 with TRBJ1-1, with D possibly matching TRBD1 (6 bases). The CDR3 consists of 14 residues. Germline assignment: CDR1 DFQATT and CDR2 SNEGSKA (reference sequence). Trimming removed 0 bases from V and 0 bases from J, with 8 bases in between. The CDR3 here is CSAREGTLNTEAFF. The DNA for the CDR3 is TGCAGTGCTAGAGAAGGGACACTGAACACTGAAGCTTTCTTT.

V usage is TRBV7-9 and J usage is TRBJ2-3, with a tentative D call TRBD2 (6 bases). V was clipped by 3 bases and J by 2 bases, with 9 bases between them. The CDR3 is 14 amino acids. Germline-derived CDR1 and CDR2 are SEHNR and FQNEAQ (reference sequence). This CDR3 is CASSFGTFTDTQYF. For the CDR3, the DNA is TGTGCCAGCAGCTTCGGGACTTTCACAGATACGCAGTATTTT.

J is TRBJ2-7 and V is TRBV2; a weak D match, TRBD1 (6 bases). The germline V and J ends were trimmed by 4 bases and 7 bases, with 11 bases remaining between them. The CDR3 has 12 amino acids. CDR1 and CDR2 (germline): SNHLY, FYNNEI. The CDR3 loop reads CASSADRNEQYF. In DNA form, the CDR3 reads TGTGCCAGCAGTGCGGACAGAAATGAGCAGTACTTC.

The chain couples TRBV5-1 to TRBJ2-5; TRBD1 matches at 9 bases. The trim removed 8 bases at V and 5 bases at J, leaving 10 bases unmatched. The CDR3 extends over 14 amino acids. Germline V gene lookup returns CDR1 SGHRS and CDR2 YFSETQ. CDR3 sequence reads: CASTEQGAGETQYF. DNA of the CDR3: TGCGCCAGTACAGAACAGGGGGCGGGTGAGACCCAGTACTTC.

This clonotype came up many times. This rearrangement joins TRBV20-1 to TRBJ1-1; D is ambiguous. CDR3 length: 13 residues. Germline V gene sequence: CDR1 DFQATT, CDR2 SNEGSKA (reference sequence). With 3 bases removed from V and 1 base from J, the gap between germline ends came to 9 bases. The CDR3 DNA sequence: TGCAGTGCTAGTGGGCAGAGGAACACTGAAGCTTTCTTT. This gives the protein CSASGQRNTEAFF.

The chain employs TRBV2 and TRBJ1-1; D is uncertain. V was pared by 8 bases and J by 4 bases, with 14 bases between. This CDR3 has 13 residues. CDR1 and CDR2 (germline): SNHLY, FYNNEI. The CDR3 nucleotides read TGTGCCAGCTTGGCCCCCCCGGGCACTGAAGCTTTCTTT. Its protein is CASLAPPGTEAFF.

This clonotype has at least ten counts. The CDR3 here is CSVRTSGETQYF. As DNA, the CDR3 is TGCAGCGTTCGGACCTCGGGTGAGACCCAGTACTTC. The chain joins TRBV29-1 to TRBJ2-5; D uncertain. CDR3 length equals 12 residues. V dropped 5 bases and J dropped 5 bases, with 12 bases sitting between them. The V gene's germline CDR1 is SQVTM and CDR2 ANQGSEA.

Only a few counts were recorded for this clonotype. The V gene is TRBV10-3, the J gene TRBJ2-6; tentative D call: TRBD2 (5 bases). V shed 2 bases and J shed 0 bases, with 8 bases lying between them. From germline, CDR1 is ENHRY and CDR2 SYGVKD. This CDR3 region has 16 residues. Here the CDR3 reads CAISEGLNSGANVLTF. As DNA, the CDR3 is TGTGCCATCAGTGAGGGACTGAACTCTGGGGCCAACGTCCTGACTTTC.

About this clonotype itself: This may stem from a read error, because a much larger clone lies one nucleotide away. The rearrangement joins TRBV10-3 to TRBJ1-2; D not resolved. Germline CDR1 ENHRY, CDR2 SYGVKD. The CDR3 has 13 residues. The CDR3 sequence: CPSSYSIGLGYTF. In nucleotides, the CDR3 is TGTCCCAGCAGTTACTCAATCGGACTCGGCTACACCTTC.

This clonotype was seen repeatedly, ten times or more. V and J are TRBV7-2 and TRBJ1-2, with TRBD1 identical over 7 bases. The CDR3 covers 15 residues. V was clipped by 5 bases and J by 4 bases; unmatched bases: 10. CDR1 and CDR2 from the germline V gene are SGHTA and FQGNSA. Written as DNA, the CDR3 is TGTGCCAGCAGCCCCCAAGGGACAGATGCCTATGGCTACACCTTC. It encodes CASSPQGTDAYGYTF.

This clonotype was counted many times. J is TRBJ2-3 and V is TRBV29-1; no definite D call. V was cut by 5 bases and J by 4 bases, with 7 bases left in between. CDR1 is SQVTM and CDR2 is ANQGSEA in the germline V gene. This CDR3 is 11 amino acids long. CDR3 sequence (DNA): TGCAGCGTTCTTGACCCAGATACGCAGTATTTT. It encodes CSVLDPDTQYF.

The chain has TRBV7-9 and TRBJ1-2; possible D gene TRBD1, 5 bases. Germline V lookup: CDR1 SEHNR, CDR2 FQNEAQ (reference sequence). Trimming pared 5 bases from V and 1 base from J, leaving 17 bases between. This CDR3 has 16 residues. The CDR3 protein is CASSQDWAGRNYGYTF. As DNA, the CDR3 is TGTGCCAGCAGCCAAGATTGGGCAGGGCGTAACTATGGCTACACCTTC.

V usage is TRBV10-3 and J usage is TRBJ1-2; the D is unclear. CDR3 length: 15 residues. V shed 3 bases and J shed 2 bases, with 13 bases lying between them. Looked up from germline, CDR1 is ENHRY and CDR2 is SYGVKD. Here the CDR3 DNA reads TGTGCCATCAGTGAAGTAAGGCCAGTGAACTATGGCTACACCTTC. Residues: CAISEVRPVNYGYTF.

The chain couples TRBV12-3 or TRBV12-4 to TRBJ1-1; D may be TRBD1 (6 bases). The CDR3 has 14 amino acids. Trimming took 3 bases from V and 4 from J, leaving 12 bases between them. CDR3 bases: TGTGCCAGCAGTTTCAGGGGTCCCGGCACTGAAGCTTTCTTT. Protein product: CASSFRGPGTEAFF.

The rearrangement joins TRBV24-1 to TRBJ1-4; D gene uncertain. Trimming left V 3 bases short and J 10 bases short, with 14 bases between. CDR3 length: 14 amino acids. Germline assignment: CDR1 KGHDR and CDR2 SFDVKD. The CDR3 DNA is TGTGCCACCAGTGATGCCTCATTGGATGCAAAACTGTTTTTT. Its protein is CATSDASLDAKLFF.

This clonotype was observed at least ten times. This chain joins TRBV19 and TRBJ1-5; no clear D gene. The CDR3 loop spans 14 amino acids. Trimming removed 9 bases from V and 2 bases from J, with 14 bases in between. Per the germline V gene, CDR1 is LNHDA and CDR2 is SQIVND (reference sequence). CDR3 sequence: CASQRRAGNQPQHF. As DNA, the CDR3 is TGTGCCAGCCAGAGGAGGGCGGGCAATCAGCCCCAGCATTTT.

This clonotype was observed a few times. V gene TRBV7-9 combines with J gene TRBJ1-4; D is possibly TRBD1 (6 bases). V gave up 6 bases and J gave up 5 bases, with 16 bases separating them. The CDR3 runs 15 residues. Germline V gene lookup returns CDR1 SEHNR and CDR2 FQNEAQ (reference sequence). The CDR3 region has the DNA TGTGCCAGCAGTTATCAGGGAGGGGGAAATGAAAAACTGTTTTTT. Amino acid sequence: CASSYQGGGNEKLFF.

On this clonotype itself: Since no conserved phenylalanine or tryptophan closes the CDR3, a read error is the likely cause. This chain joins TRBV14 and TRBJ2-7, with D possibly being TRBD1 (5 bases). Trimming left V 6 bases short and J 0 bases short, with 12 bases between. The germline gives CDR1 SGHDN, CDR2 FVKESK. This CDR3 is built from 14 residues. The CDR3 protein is CASSSAGLSYEQYL. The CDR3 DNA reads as TGTGCCAGCAGTTCAGCAGGGCTCTCCTACGAGCAGTACCTC.

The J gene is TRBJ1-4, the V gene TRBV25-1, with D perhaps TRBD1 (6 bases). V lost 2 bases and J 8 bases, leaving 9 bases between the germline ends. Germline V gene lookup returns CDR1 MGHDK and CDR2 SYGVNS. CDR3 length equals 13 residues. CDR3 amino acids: CASSEGGQEKLFF. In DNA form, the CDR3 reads TGTGCCAGCAGTGAAGGGGGCCAGGAAAAACTGTTTTTT.

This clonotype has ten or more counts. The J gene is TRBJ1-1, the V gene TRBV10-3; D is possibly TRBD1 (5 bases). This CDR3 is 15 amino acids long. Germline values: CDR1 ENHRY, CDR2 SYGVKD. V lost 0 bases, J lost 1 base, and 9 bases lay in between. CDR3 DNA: TGTGCCATCAGTGAGTCTGGACACGGGAACACTGAAGCTTTCTTT. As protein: CAISESGHGNTEAFF.

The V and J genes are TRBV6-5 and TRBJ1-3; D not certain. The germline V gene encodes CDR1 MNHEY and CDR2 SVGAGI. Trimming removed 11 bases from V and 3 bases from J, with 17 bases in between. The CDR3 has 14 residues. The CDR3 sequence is CACKPYSIGNTIYF. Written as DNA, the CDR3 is TGTGCCTGCAAGCCCTACAGTATTGGAAACACCATATATTTT.

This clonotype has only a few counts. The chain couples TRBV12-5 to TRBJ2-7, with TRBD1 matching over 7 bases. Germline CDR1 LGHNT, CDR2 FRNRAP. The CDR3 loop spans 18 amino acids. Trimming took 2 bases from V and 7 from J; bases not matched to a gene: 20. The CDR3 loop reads CASGLKLAGTELLSEQYF. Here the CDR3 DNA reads TGTGCTAGTGGTTTGAAGCTGGCTGGGACAGAGCTTTTGAGTGAGCAGTACTTC.

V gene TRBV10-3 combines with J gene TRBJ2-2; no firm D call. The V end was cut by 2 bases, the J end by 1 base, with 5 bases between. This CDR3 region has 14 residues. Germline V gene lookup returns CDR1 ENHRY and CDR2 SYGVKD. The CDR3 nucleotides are TGTGCCATCAGTGAGCTGGGGAACACCGGGGAGCTGTTTTTT. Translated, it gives CAISELGNTGELFF.

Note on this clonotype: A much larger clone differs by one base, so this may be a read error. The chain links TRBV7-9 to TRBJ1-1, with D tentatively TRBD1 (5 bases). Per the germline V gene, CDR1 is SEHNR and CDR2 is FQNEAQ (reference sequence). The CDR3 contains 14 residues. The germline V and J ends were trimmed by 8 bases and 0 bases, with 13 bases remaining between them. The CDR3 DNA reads TGTGCCAGCTATGGGGGGTCCATGAACACTGAAGCTTTCTTT. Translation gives CASYGGSMNTEAFF.

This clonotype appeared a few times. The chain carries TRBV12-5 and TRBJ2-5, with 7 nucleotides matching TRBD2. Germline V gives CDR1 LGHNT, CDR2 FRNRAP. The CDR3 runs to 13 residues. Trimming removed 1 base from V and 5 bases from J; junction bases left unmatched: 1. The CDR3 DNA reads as TGTGCTAGTGGTTTGGGCGGGGGTGAGACCCAGTACTTC. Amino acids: CASGLGGGETQYF.